This TCR beta chain was identified during a study of shared clonotypes between healthy human individuals. CDR3 length: 16 amino acids. CD45RO-negative CD8 cells positively selected for CCR7 made up the naive population, which excluded terminally differentiated effector memory CD45RA+ cells. TCRdb's table, derived via immunoSEQ multiplex PCR, lists solely in-frame clones and lacks some. Of more than 500,000 clones listed, roughly 95% are singletons. The sample taken for sequencing was naive CD8+ T cells sorted from blood. This chain connects TRBV21-1 to TRBJ1-5. TRBV21-1 is labeled a pseudogene. This TCR was recovered from a woman aged 25-40 years in good health. CDR3 protein: CASSERTALKSQPQHF. The CDR3 coding sequence is TGTGCCAGCAGCGAAAGGACTGCCTTGAAGAGTCAGCCCCAGCATTTT.